These 27 T cell receptor beta chains were sequenced from one sample in a study of shared clonotypes between healthy human individuals. It was CD45RO-negative cells, positively selected for CCR7, that made up naive CD8 cells, with terminally differentiated effector memory CD45RA+ cells excluded. The method was immunoSEQ multiplex PCR; TCRdb's version includes in-frame clones alone and lacks a portion of them. The sample lists about 580,000 clones, about 98% occurring once. Source material: naive CD8+ T cells sorted from blood. All receptors derive from a man aged 25 to 40 in good health.

Notes on this clone: This specimen includes other DNA sequences encoding the same CDR3. The J gene is TRBJ2-5, the V gene TRBV28; D is unclear. This CDR3 has 13 amino acids. Trimming cost V 3 bases and J 2 bases, with 7 bases left between them. Germline CDR1 reads MDHEN; CDR2 reads SYDVKM. This chain's CDR3 is CASSLADQETQYF. The CDR3 bases are TGTGCCAGCAGTTTGGCGGATCAAGAGACCCAGTACTTC.

The V gene is TRBV7-9, the J gene TRBJ1-4; D uncertain. Trimming stripped 2 bases from V and 3 bases from J, with 7 bases between. Germline-derived CDR1 and CDR2 are SEHNR and FQNEAQ (reference sequence). This CDR3 comprises 14 residues. CDR3 residues: CASSLLGSNEKLFF. The CDR3 DNA follows: TGTGCCAGCAGCTTACTAGGCTCTAATGAAAAACTGTTTTTT.

V and J are TRBV5-1 and TRBJ2-1; TRBD2 agrees at 8 bases. V shed 0 bases and J 5 bases; nucleotides not matched to a gene: 16. Germline V gene sequence: CDR1 SGHRS, CDR2 YFSETQ. This CDR3 has 19 amino acids. CDR3 sequence (DNA): TGCGCCAGCAGCTTGGCTGGACTAGCACCAAGCAGGCTAGACAATGAGCAGTTCTTC. As protein: CASSLAGLAPSRLDNEQFF.

The chain recombines TRBV5-1 with TRBJ2-1, with TRBD1 matching over 7 bases. The CDR3 is made up of 15 amino acids. The germline gives CDR1 SGHRS, CDR2 YFSETQ. J gave up 6 bases and V 0 bases, and 6 bases lay outside the gene matches. The CDR3 DNA is TGCGCCAGCAGCTTGGGACCATACAGGGGCAATGAGCAGTTCTTC. Its translation: CASSLGPYRGNEQFF.

The chain links TRBV19 to TRBJ2-7; no reliable D call. Trimming took 2 bases from V and 2 from J, leaving 10 bases between them. This CDR3 has 14 residues. Germline V CDR1 and CDR2: LNHDA, SQIVND (reference sequence). CDR3 sequence reads: CASSITGSTYEQYF. The CDR3 nucleotides are TGTGCCAGTAGTATAACCGGGTCCACCTACGAGCAGTACTTC.

A single count supports this clone. The rearrangement links TRBV6-5 to TRBJ2-5; D is uncertain. The V gene lost 4 bases and the J gene lost 7 bases, with 16 bases spanning the gap. Germline CDR1 is MNHEY and CDR2 is SVGAGI. This CDR3 has 14 amino acids. The CDR3 here is CASSSKLTPSTQYF. CDR3 DNA sequence: TGTGCCAGCAGTTCCAAACTAACCCCTTCGACCCAGTACTTC.

The chain combines TRBV27 with TRBJ2-2; 9 nucleotides match TRBD2. The CDR3 is made up of 15 amino acids. Germline CDR1 and CDR2: MNHEY and SMNVEV (reference sequence). V lost 5 bases and J lost 1; bases outside the gene matches: 2. This CDR3 reads CASSLAGMNTGELFF. As DNA, the CDR3 is TGTGCCAGCAGTCTAGCGGGGATGAACACCGGGGAGCTGTTTTTT.

The V call is TRBV11-2, the J call TRBJ2-5, with a tentative D call TRBD2 (6 bases). Trimming removed 4 bases at V and 2 bases at J, with 20 bases between. This CDR3 spans 17 amino acids. Germline values: CDR1 SGHAT, CDR2 FQNNGV. The CDR3 DNA is TGTGCCAGCAGCTCCGCAGACCCCGGGAGCTGGCAAGAGACCCAGTACTTC. Its translation: CASSSADPGSWQETQYF.

The chain links TRBV6-1 to TRBJ2-2; TRBD1 aligns across 8 bases. The V gene end was trimmed by 1 base and the J gene end by 1 base; junction bases not matched to a gene: 8. The CDR3 sequence is 18 residues long. Germline CDR1 reads MNHNS; CDR2 reads SASEGT. The CDR3 DNA follows: TGTGCCAGCAGTGAAGGCTCACCGGGACAGGTGAACACCGGGGAGCTGTTTTTT. It encodes CASSEGSPGQVNTGELFF.

As to this clone: Other DNA sequences of this sample code for an identical CDR3. This sequence joins TRBV7-9 and TRBJ1-5, with no clear D. Trimming took off 1 base at V and 4 bases at J, with 2 bases between the two ends. Germline V gives CDR1 SEHNR, CDR2 FQNEAQ (reference sequence). The CDR3 has 12 residues. The CDR3 region has the DNA TGTGCCAGCAGCTTAGGGAATCAGCCCCAGCATTTT. Translation gives CASSLGNQPQHF.

This CDR3 reads CASSRGGLGVETQYF. The CDR3 DNA is TGTGCCAGCAGCCGTGGGGGCCTGGGGGTGGAGACCCAGTACTTC. The rearrangement links TRBV11-2 to TRBJ2-5; maybe TRBD1 (6 bases). V lost 5 bases and J 5 bases, leaving 18 bases between the germline ends. The CDR3 contains 15 residues. Germline V gives CDR1 SGHAT, CDR2 FQNNGV.

The CDR3: CASSLSDPGIRGTEAFF. CDR3 nucleotide sequence: TGTGCCAGCAGTTTATCAGACCCGGGCATCAGGGGCACTGAAGCTTTCTTT. This chain connects TRBV27 to TRBJ1-1; D possibly corresponds to TRBD1 (6 bases). The germline gives CDR1 MNHEY, CDR2 SMNVEV (reference sequence). V was trimmed by 0 bases and J by 4 bases, leaving 18 bases between them. The CDR3 runs 17 residues.

This chain uses TRBV15 with TRBJ1-5; TRBD1 is a possible D gene (5 bases). The ends were cut back, 0 bases at V and 8 bases at J, with 8 bases in the middle. This CDR3 has 13 residues. Germline assignment: CDR1 LNHNV and CDR2 YYDKDF (reference sequence). In DNA, the CDR3 is TGTGCCACCAGCAGAGATGGGGCTGAGCCCCAGCATTTT. This gives the protein CATSRDGAEPQHF.

The chain carries TRBV19 and TRBJ2-1, with 16 bases identical to TRBD2. This CDR3 comprises 18 residues. V trimming: 1 base; J trimming: 4 bases; junction bases outside the gene matches: 4. CDR1 is LNHDA and CDR2 is SQIVND in the germline V gene (reference sequence). CDR3 nucleotides: TGTGCCAGTAGTATAGCTACGGGACTAGCGGGAGGGTACAATGAGCAGTTCTTC. It encodes CASSIATGLAGGYNEQFF.

The CDR3 DNA reads as TGCAGCGGGGGACTAGCGGGGCGCTACAATGAGCAGTTCTTC. Its protein is CSGGLAGRYNEQFF. The V gene is TRBV29-1, the J gene TRBJ2-1; 13 bases are a match to TRBD2. With 7 bases clipped from V and 3 bases from J, the junction kept 3 bases outside the gene matches. Germline CDR1 SQVTM, CDR2 ANQGSEA. The CDR3 sequence is 14 residues long.

V is TRBV9 and J is TRBJ1-2; 9 positions agree with TRBD1. The V and J ends lost 4 bases and 2 bases, in that order; junction bases with no gene match: 3. CDR1 is SGDLS, CDR2 YYNGEE, per germline. The CDR3 is 14 amino acids. CDR3 nucleotide sequence: TGTGCCAGCAGCCTTGGACAGGGGAACTATGGCTACACCTTC. It codes for CASSLGQGNYGYTF.

The V and J genes are TRBV27 and TRBJ2-1; 10 positions match TRBD2. Germline assignment: CDR1 MNHEY and CDR2 SMNVEV (reference sequence). The junction had 8 bases not matched to a gene; V was cut back by 5 bases and J by 7 bases. This CDR3 is built from 15 residues. Here the CDR3 reads CASSTPAGGPNEQFF. CDR3 sequence (DNA): TGTGCCAGCAGTACCCCAGCGGGAGGGCCTAATGAGCAGTTCTTC.

This clone was seen a handful of times. The V gene is TRBV5-1, the J gene TRBJ2-7; a weak D match, TRBD1 (6 bases). Germline V gene lookup returns CDR1 SGHRS and CDR2 YFSETQ. Trimming took off 5 bases at V and 6 bases at J, with 12 bases between the two ends. The CDR3 covers 12 residues. CDR3 DNA sequence: TGCGCCAGCAGACAGGGTCTCCGCGAGCAGTACTTC. As protein: CASRQGLREQYF. Filled out from reference TRBV5-1 and TRBJ2-7, the complete variable domain reads KAGVTQTPRYLIKTRGQQVTLSCSPISGHRSVSWYQQTPGQGLQFLFEYFSETQRNKGNFPGRFSGRQFSNSRSEMNVSTLELGDSALYLCASRQGLREQYFGPGTRLTVT.

V gene TRBV29-1 combines with J gene TRBJ2-3; TRBD2 matches at 13 bases. V dropped 3 bases and J dropped 4; count of bases not matched to a gene: 7. The CDR3 is 16 residues long. Germline-derived CDR1 and CDR2 are SQVTM and ANQGSEA. Written as DNA, the CDR3 is TGCAGCGTTGAGGGAGTACTAGCGGGAGGGGCAGATACGCAGTATTTT. This encodes CSVEGVLAGGADTQYF.

CDR3 amino acids: CASSPVSPGLEGYTF. CDR3 in DNA: TGTGCCAGCTCACCCGTATCCCCAGGGCTTGAAGGCTACACCTTC. V and J are TRBV18 and TRBJ1-2; TRBD1 is a possible D gene (5 bases). Looked up from germline, CDR1 is KGHSH and CDR2 is LQKENI. Trimming shortened V by 3 bases and J by 8 bases, and 19 bases separated the two germline ends. The CDR3 extends over 15 amino acids.

The rearrangement joins TRBV11-2 to TRBJ2-7; 8 bases are a match to TRBD2. Germline CDR1 reads SGHAT; CDR2 reads FQNNGV. The CDR3 covers 14 residues. V lost 3 bases to trimming and J lost 2 bases; unmatched junction nucleotides: 3. The CDR3 nucleotides read TGTGCCAGCAGCTTCAGCGGGAGTGCCTACGAGCAGTACTTC. It specifies CASSFSGSAYEQYF.

This chain links TRBV19 with TRBJ1-2; a weak D match, TRBD1 (5 bases). Trimming removed 6 bases at V and 2 bases at J, with 10 bases between. The CDR3 is made up of 13 amino acids. CDR1 is LNHDA, CDR2 SQIVND, per germline (reference sequence). This CDR3 is CASSSEGNYGYTF. The DNA of the CDR3 is TGTGCCAGTAGCTCCGAGGGGAACTATGGCTACACCTTC.

V gene TRBV5-1 combines with J gene TRBJ1-2; D is unclear. The CDR3 spans 13 residues. V shed 0 bases and J shed 3 bases, with 6 bases lying between them. Looked up from germline, CDR1 is SGHRS and CDR2 is YFSETQ. In DNA form, the CDR3 reads TGCGCCAGCAGCTTGGAACCGTACTATGGCTACACCTTC. This sequence encodes CASSLEPYYGYTF.

The chain recombines TRBV6-1 with TRBJ1-3; no definite D call. Trimming cost V 1 base and J 0 bases, with 7 bases left between them. CDR1 and CDR2 (germline): MNHNS, SASEGT. The CDR3 is 15 residues long. In DNA, the CDR3 is TGTGCCAGCAGTGAAGATCTACACTCTGGAAACACCATATATTTT. It specifies CASSEDLHSGNTIYF.

This rearrangement joins TRBV7-9 to TRBJ2-7; 9 bases line up with TRBD1. With V trimmed by 5 bases and J by 1 base, 9 bases remained unmatched. Germline CDR1 SEHNR, CDR2 FQNEAQ (reference sequence). This CDR3 is built from 16 residues. The CDR3 reads CASSAEGDRASYEQYF. As DNA, the CDR3 is TGTGCCAGCAGCGCCGAGGGGGACAGGGCGTCCTACGAGCAGTACTTC.

The chain is built from TRBV5-1 and TRBJ2-2; 10 bases fit TRBD1. Germline V gene data show CDR1 as SGHRS and CDR2 as YFSETQ. This CDR3 has 15 amino acids. The trim removed 4 bases at V and 7 bases at J, leaving 7 bases unmatched. Here the CDR3 reads CASSHDRGPGGELFF. For the CDR3, the DNA is TGCGCCAGCAGCCACGACAGGGGGCCGGGCGGGGAGCTGTTTTTT.

The V and J genes are TRBV6-5 and TRBJ1-1, with 7 bases that match TRBD1. J gave up 5 bases and V 1 base, and 7 bases lay outside the gene matches. This CDR3 has 15 residues. CDR1 and CDR2 from the germline V gene are MNHEY and SVGAGI. CDR3 loop: CASSYLPQGETEAFF. CDR3 nucleotides: TGTGCCAGCAGTTACTTGCCGCAGGGGGAAACTGAAGCTTTCTTT.